The T cell receptor beta chain described here comes from a study of human T cells and chemical hapten exposure. Study-level information: Chiefly women, the patients showed alopecia areata, totalis or universalis.

The library put unique molecular identifiers onto individual cDNA molecules. TCRdb passed the RACE reads through MiXCR, listing each CDR3 protein once. Of approximately 400,000 distinct CDR3 sequences in the sample, approximately 5% are singletons; the top ten hold approximately 2.8%. The CDR3 loop spans 15 amino acids. Trimming shortened V by 3 bases and J by 8 bases, and 19 bases separated the two germline ends. Germline V CDR1 and CDR2: DFQATT, SNEGSKA (reference sequence). Time point here: pre-sensitization, week 0. Regarding treatment: therapeutic diphenylcyclopropenone sensitization with weekly scalp DPC. Ten or more counts support this clonotype.

The rearrangement links TRBV20-1 to TRBJ1-4; possible D gene TRBD1, 6 bases. The receptor comes from a woman between 45 and 60 years old with alopecia areata. Some clones in this sample may be carry-over from other donors' samples. The sample in question was whole blood, obtained in connection with sensitization to the hapten diphenylcyclopropenone (DPC). CDR3 bases: TGCAGTGCTAGCCTTCTACAGGGAAGAGACGAAAAACTGTTTTTT. Protein: CSASLLQGRDEKLFF.